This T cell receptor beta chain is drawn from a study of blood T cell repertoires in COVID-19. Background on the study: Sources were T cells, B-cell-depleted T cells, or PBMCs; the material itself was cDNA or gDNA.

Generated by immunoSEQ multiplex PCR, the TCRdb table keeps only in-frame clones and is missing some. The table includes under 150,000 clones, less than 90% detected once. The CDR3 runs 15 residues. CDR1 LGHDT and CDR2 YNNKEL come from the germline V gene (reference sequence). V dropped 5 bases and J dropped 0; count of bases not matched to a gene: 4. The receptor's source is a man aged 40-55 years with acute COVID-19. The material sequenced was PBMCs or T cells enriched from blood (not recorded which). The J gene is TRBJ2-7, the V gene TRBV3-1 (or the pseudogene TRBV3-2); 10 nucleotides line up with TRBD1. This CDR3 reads CASSGGQGNSYEQYF. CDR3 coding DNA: TGTGCCAGCAGCGGGGGACAGGGGAACTCCTACGAGCAGTACTTC.